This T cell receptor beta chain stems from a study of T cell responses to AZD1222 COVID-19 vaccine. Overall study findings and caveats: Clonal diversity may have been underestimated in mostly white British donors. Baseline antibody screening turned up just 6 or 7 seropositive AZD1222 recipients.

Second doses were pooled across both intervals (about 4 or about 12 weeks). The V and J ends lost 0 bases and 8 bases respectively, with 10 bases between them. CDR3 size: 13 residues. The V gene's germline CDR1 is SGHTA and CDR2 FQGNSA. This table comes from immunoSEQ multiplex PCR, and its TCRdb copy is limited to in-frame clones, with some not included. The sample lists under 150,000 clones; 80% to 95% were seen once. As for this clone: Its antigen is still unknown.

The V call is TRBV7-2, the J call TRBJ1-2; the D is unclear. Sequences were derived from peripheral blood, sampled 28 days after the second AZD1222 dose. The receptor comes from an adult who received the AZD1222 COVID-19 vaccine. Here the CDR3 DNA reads TGTGCCAGCAGCTTAGCGGGGTCCGGAGGCTACACCTTC. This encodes CASSLAGSGGYTF.